The 25 T cell receptor beta chains below were found in one sample sequenced in a study of human T cells and chemical hapten exposure (dated by TCRdb to the early 2020s). Total RNA was extracted from unfractionated whole blood collected in Tempus Blood RNA tubes. During library preparation, unique molecular identifiers were attached to individual cDNA molecules so that TCRs could be counted quantitatively and reproducibly. TCRdb trimmed public reads at Q25 via fastp, called clones via MiXCR and kept in-frame beta chains. All rows with the same CDR3 protein become a single entry with the most common DNA and genes. This sample has fewer than 150,000 distinct CDR3 sequences in its table, and over 6.5% of those were observed once. The ten biggest clones cover approximately 1.5% of the sample. The sequenced material came from whole blood. The receptors were gathered from a human donor in good health. Some clones in this sample may be carry-over from other donors' samples. Donor details come from another sample of the same person, matched by shared clones.

The V and J genes are TRBV5-1 and TRBJ2-7; perhaps D is TRBD1 or TRBD2 (5 bases each). V lost 5 bases and J lost 2, with 11 bases in between. Germline V gene lookup returns CDR1 SGHRS and CDR2 YFSETQ. The CDR3 is 13 amino acids. The CDR3 is CASSRKGPYEQYF. CDR3 nucleotide sequence: TGCGCCAGCAGTCGAAAGGGACCCTACGAGCAGTACTTC.

This clonotype was picked up a small number of times. This chain uses TRBV18 with TRBJ2-6, with a possible D match to TRBD2 (5 bases). With 6 bases removed from V and 3 bases from J, the gap between germline ends came to 6 bases. The CDR3 totals 13 residues. The V gene's germline CDR1 is KGHSH and CDR2 LQKENI. CDR3 sequence reads: CASSGVGANVLTF. For the CDR3, the DNA is TGTGCCAGCTCCGGGGTTGGGGCCAACGTCCTGACTTTC.

This clonotype was counted many times. As DNA, the CDR3 is TGCGCCAGCGCCTCGACCGCAGCTAACTATGGCTACACCTTC. Translation gives CASASTAANYGYTF. The J gene is TRBJ1-2, the V gene TRBV5-1; D is unclear. The CDR3 extends over 14 amino acids. Per germline, CDR1 SGHRS and CDR2 YFSETQ. V lost 7 bases and J 0 bases, leaving 13 bases between the germline ends.

This clonotype has at least ten counts. This chain uses TRBV6-2 or TRBV6-3 with TRBJ1-5, with D possibly being TRBD1 (6 bases). CDR3 length: 14 residues. Trimming pared 7 bases from V and 5 bases from J, leaving 15 bases between. Germline CDR1 is MNHEY and CDR2 is SVGEGT. The CDR3 protein is CASNGGGFDQPQHF. CDR3 sequence (DNA): TGTGCCAGCAACGGGGGGGGCTTCGATCAGCCCCAGCATTTT.

This clonotype occurred a few times. This chain connects TRBV12-3 or TRBV12-4 to TRBJ2-5, with 10 bases lining up with TRBD2. Germline trimming cut 3 bases from V and 5 bases from J; bases unmatched to any gene: 3. There are 14 residues in the CDR3. DNA of the CDR3: TGTGCCAGCAGTTTCCTAGCGGGAGTGGAGACCCAGTACTTC. This gives the protein CASSFLAGVETQYF.

The gene calls are TRBV16 and TRBJ1-1; D possibly corresponds to TRBD1 (5 bases). The CDR3 loop spans 16 amino acids. The germline V gene encodes CDR1 KGHSY and CDR2 FQNENV. Trimming removed 2 bases at V and 0 bases at J, with 13 bases between. CDR3 sequence reads: CASSQRGQGMNTEAFF. The CDR3, as DNA: TGTGCCAGCAGCCAACGGGGTCAGGGCATGAACACTGAAGCTTTCTTT.

This clonotype has ten or more counts. The genes are TRBV19 and TRBJ2-1, with unresolved D. The germline V and J ends were trimmed by 7 bases and 5 bases, with 6 bases remaining between them. The CDR3 is made up of 11 amino acids. Germline assignment: CDR1 LNHDA and CDR2 SQIVND (reference sequence). The CDR3 loop reads CASTTDNEQFF. CDR3 bases: TGTGCCAGTACTACAGACAATGAGCAGTTCTTC.

V usage is TRBV7-9 and J usage is TRBJ1-4; D is possibly TRBD1 (5 bases). From germline, CDR1 is SEHNR and CDR2 FQNEAQ (reference sequence). This CDR3 contains 16 residues. V lost 4 bases to trimming and J lost 7 bases, with 19 bases between them. CDR3 residues: CASSSSRVSVGEKLFF. For the CDR3, the DNA is TGTGCCAGCAGCTCTTCCAGGGTTTCTGTGGGTGAAAAACTGTTTTTT.

This clonotype was observed at least ten times. The chain is built from TRBV27 and TRBJ1-5; no definite D call. There are 13 residues in the CDR3. V dropped 2 bases and J dropped 9 bases, with 11 bases sitting between them. Germline CDR1 MNHEY, CDR2 SMNVEV (reference sequence). This CDR3 reads CASSLNWIRPQHF. DNA of the CDR3: TGTGCCAGCAGTTTAAATTGGATCCGGCCCCAGCATTTT.

This clonotype was seen only a few times. CDR3 loop: CASSSGTWDQPQHF. In nucleotides, the CDR3 is TGTGCCAGCAGCTCTGGGACCTGGGATCAGCCCCAGCATTTT. V and J are TRBV5-6 and TRBJ1-5; TRBD1 might be the D (5 bases). Per the germline V gene, CDR1 is SGHDT and CDR2 is YYEEEE. Trimming took off 3 bases at V and 5 bases at J, with 12 bases between the two ends. This CDR3 spans 14 amino acids.

The V and J genes are TRBV6-5 and TRBJ2-2, with TRBD2 identical over 7 bases. Germline CDR1 MNHEY, CDR2 SVGAGI. Unmatched junction bases numbered 10, after V lost 6 bases and J lost 6 bases. The CDR3 spans 15 residues. The CDR3 DNA follows: TGTGCCAGCAGACTCGAGGTAGCGGGCGCCGGGGAGCTGTTTTTT. Translated, it gives CASRLEVAGAGELFF.

V and J are TRBV10-3 and TRBJ2-7; D perhaps matches TRBD2 (5 bases). The CDR3 covers 16 residues. The V gene lost 3 bases and the J gene lost 2 bases, with 17 bases spanning the gap. CDR1 and CDR2 from the germline V gene are ENHRY and SYGVKD. The DNA for the CDR3 is TGTGCCATCAGTGATCGGGCGACTAAGGATCCCTACGAGCAGTACTTC. It is translated as CAISDRATKDPYEQYF.

Comment on this clonotype: The CDR3 carries no conserved terminal phenylalanine or tryptophan, so it likely arises from a read error. The chain carries TRBV10-3 and TRBJ1-2; D remains ambiguous. The CDR3 runs 14 residues. Germline V gene lookup returns CDR1 ENHRY and CDR2 SYGVKD. V was shortened by 0 bases and J by 4 bases, with 9 bases between the two germline ends. The CDR3 bases are TGTGCCATCAGTGAGTCGGGAGGAATCTATGGCTACACCTTA. This gives the protein CAISESGGIYGYTL.

In this sample, this clonotype turned up a few times. The V gene is TRBV24-1, the J gene TRBJ2-2, with TRBD1 matching over 7 bases. Germline assignment: CDR1 KGHDR and CDR2 SFDVKD. This CDR3 has 17 amino acids. The V segment lost 3 bases and the J segment 5 bases; nucleotides outside the gene matches: 11. In nucleotides, the CDR3 is TGTGCCACCAGTGATACCTATGACAGGGTCGGGACCGGGGAGCTGTTTTTT. Amino acids: CATSDTYDRVGTGELFF.

This clonotype came up a few times. The genes are TRBV10-3 and TRBJ2-3; D perhaps matches TRBD2 (5 bases). Germline lookup yields CDR1 ENHRY and CDR2 SYGVKD. The CDR3 contains 14 residues. Trimming cost V 11 bases and J 1 base, with 16 bases left between them. The CDR3 DNA reads TGTGCCTCCGGGGAGCCAGAGGGCACAGATACGCAGTATTTT. As protein: CASGEPEGTDTQYF.

The J gene is TRBJ2-3, the V gene TRBV9; 9 bases agree with TRBD2. V lost 0 bases to trimming and J lost 2 bases; unmatched junction nucleotides: 16. Germline V gene lookup returns CDR1 SGDLS and CDR2 YYNGEE. The CDR3 has 20 amino acids. The CDR3 DNA reads as TGTGCCAGCAGCGTAGAGCCCCTGAGGCGGGGGGGACTTCACACAGATACGCAGTATTTT. As protein: CASSVEPLRRGGLHTDTQYF.

The rearrangement uses TRBV10-3 and TRBJ2-7; D may be TRBD1 or TRBD2 (5 bases each). Trimming left V 10 bases short and J 6 bases short, with 16 bases between. The germline V gene encodes CDR1 ENHRY and CDR2 SYGVKD. The CDR3 has 12 residues. The CDR3 loop reads CATREGAGEQYF. The CDR3 DNA follows: TGTGCCACCCGGGAAGGGGCCGGCGAGCAGTACTTC.

This clonotype has a handful of counts. The CDR3 coding sequence is TGCAGTGCTCCCAATTCTGGGGCCAACGTCCTGACTTTC. Translating gives CSAPNSGANVLTF. V and J are TRBV20-1 and TRBJ2-6; the D is unclear. V was pared by 5 bases and J by 1 base, with 6 bases between. CDR3 size: 13 residues. Germline V gene sequence: CDR1 DFQATT, CDR2 SNEGSKA (reference sequence).

This clonotype was counted ten times or more. The CDR3 DNA reads as TGTGCCAGCAGTGAAGCAGAGGGGGGGGCTCGTCGTAGTCTCGGGGAGCTGTTTTTT. Translation gives CASSEAEGGARRSLGELFF. The chain recombines TRBV6-1 with TRBJ2-2, with TRBD2 as a possible D gene (7 bases). Between the trimmed V and J ends, which lost 0 bases and 7 bases, there was a span of 24 bases. Germline V gives CDR1 MNHNS, CDR2 SASEGT. There are 19 residues in the CDR3.

This sequence joins TRBV27 and TRBJ2-2, with 8 positions matching TRBD1. Trimming at V came to 4 bases and at J to 4 bases, leaving 5 bases not matched to a gene. In germline, CDR1 is MNHEY, CDR2 SMNVEV (reference sequence). The CDR3 length is 15 residues. This CDR3 is CASSSPGQVTGELFF. CDR3 nucleotide sequence: TGTGCCAGCAGTTCACCGGGACAGGTCACCGGGGAGCTGTTTTTT.

The sample holds many counts of this clonotype. The V and J genes are TRBV20-1 and TRBJ2-4; 11 positions agree with TRBD2. The germline CDR1 and CDR2 sequences are DFQATT and SNEGSKA (reference sequence). There are 18 residues in the CDR3. The V and J ends lost 5 bases and 2 bases, in that order; junction bases with no gene match: 14. The CDR3 sequence is CSALGLAGGPGTKNIQYF. The DNA of the CDR3 is TGCAGTGCTTTAGGGTTAGCGGGAGGGCCTGGAACCAAAAACATTCAGTACTTC.

This clonotype was observed a few times. This chain joins TRBV14 and TRBJ2-1; unclear D gene. Trimming stripped 0 bases from V and 4 bases from J, with 13 bases between. Germline V CDR1 and CDR2: SGHDN, FVKESK. The length of the CDR3 is 16 residues. Here the CDR3 reads CASSQDLNLMYNEQFF. The CDR3 DNA is TGTGCCAGCAGCCAAGATTTGAACTTGATGTACAATGAGCAGTTCTTC.

The V gene is TRBV14, the J gene TRBJ2-1; D remains ambiguous. The CDR3 has 16 amino acids. The germline V and J ends were trimmed by 4 bases and 4 bases, with 17 bases remaining between them. Germline V gives CDR1 SGHDN, CDR2 FVKESK. The CDR3 DNA sequence: TGTGCCAGCAGCCCCACTCGCAGGACCCTATACAATGAGCAGTTCTTC. It encodes CASSPTRRTLYNEQFF.

This clonotype was observed a handful of times. The chain is built from TRBV6-5 and TRBJ2-4; D perhaps matches TRBD1 (6 bases). V gave up 0 bases and J gave up 3 bases, with 12 bases separating them. This CDR3 has 16 residues. Germline V gene lookup returns CDR1 MNHEY and CDR2 SVGAGI. The CDR3 coding sequence is TGTGCCAGCAGTTACTCGACCAGGGGTAGCAAAAACATTCAGTACTTC. Translated, it gives CASSYSTRGSKNIQYF.

The genes are TRBV10-3 and TRBJ2-1, with TRBD2 matching 9 bases. This CDR3 is 14 amino acids long. V lost 6 bases, J lost 8 bases, and 8 bases stayed unmatched. The V gene's germline CDR1 is ENHRY and CDR2 SYGVKD. CDR3: CAIRETSGRDEQFF. The CDR3, as DNA: TGTGCCATCAGAGAAACTAGCGGGCGGGATGAGCAGTTCTTC.